This T cell receptor beta chain was captured in a study of blood T cell repertoires in COVID-19. About the study: COVID-19 samples, acute and convalescent, were from the United States, Italy and Spain. T cells, B-cell-depleted T cells, or PBMCs supplied cDNA or gDNA.

TCRdb's copy holds only in-frame clones and misses some; the assay was immunoSEQ multiplex PCR. The table records about 260,000 clones, around 88% of them present only once. This clone is a singleton in its sample. Sequenced: peripheral blood. The sequence was collected from a man younger than 40 with active or convalescent COVID-19.

CDR3: CATSDRRDRSTYNEQFF. In DNA form, the CDR3 reads TGTGCCACCAGTGATCGACGGGACAGAAGTACCTACAATGAGCAGTTCTTC. This chain uses TRBV24-1 with TRBJ2-1, with 7 nucleotides matching TRBD1. With V trimmed by 3 bases and J by 2 bases, 9 bases remained unmatched. This CDR3 region has 17 residues. The germline gives CDR1 KGHDR, CDR2 SFDVKD.